In this sample, the clone carrying this T cell receptor (beta chain) turned up many times. What it recognizes is unknown. This entry is derived from a study of Graves' ophthalmopathy and Graves' hyperthyroidism. The CDR3 extends over 11 amino acids. The ends were cut back, 3 bases at V and 5 bases at J, with 4 bases in the middle. CDR1 SNHLY and CDR2 FYNNEI come from the germline V gene. The study, taken as a whole, reports: In blood, most expanded thyroid clonotypes above 0.001 frequency were also detected.

As the template, RNA transcripts were used to amplify TCR beta CDR3 regions. Amplification began with first-round RT-PCR using HTBI primers, then second-round multiplex PCR was performed. TCRdb re-called the multiplex PCR reads through MiXCR, storing one row per CDR3 protein. This sample carries about 500,000 distinct CDR3 sequences, roughly 14% of them seen once, and the ten largest clones take approximately 9.8%. The sequence was collected from a woman aged 25 to 39 with Graves' ophthalmopathy. The sequenced sample was blood. J is TRBJ2-5 and V is TRBV2; D uncertain. DNA for the CDR3: TGTGCCAGCAGTGATTGGGAGACCCAGTACTTC. The encoded protein is CASSDWETQYF. Full variable domain (outside the CDR3, taken from reference TRBV2 and TRBJ2-5): EPEVTQTPSHQVTQMGQEVILRCVPISNHLYFYWYRQILGQKVEFLVSFYNNEISEKSEIFDDQFSVERPDGSNFTLKIRSTKLEDSAMYFCASSDWETQYFGPGTRLLVL.